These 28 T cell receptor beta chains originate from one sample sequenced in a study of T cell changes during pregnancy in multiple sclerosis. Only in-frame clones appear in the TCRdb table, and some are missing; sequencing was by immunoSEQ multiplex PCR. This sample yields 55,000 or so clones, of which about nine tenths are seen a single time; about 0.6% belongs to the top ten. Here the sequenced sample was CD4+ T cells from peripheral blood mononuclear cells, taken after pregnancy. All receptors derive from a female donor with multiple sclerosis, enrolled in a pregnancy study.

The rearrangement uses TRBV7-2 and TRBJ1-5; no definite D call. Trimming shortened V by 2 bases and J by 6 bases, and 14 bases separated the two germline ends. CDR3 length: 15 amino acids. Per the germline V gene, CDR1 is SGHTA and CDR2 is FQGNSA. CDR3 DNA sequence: TGTGCCAGCAGCTTAAGTTGGGGAGTGGGTCAGCCCCAGCATTTT. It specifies CASSLSWGVGQPQHF.

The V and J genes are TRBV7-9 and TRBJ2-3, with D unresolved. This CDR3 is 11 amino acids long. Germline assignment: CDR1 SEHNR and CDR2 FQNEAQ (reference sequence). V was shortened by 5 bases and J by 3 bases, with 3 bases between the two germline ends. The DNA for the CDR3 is TGTGCCAGCAGCACAACAGATACGCAGTATTTT. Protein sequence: CASSTTDTQYF.

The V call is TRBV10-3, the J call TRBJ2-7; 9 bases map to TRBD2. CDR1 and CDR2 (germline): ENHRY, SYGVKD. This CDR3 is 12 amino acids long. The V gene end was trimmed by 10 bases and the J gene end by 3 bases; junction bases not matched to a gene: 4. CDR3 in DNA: TGTGCCAGTAGCGGGGGTCTCTACGAGCAGTACTTC. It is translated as CASSGGLYEQYF.

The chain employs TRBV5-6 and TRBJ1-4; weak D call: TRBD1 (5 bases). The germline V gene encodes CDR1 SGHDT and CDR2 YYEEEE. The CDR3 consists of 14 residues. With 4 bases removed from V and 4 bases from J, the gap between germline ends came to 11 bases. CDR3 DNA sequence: TGTGCCAGCAGCCCGCGACAGATTAATGAAAAACTGTTTTTT. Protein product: CASSPRQINEKLFF. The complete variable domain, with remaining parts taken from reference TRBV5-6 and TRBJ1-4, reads DAGVTQSPTHLIKTRGQQVTLRCSPKSGHDTVSWYQQALGQGPQFIFQYYEEEERQRGNFPDRFSGHQFPNYSSELNVNALLLGDSALYLCASSPRQINEKLFFGSGTQLSVL.

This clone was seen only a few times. Here the CDR3 DNA reads TGTGCCAGCAGTTTAGCCAGGGCCTACGAGCAGTACTTC. It yields the protein CASSLARAYEQYF. The chain is built from TRBV6-1 and TRBJ2-7, with a possible D match to TRBD1 (5 bases). CDR1 is MNHNS, CDR2 SASEGT, per germline. The CDR3 is made up of 13 amino acids. V was clipped by 5 bases and J by 2 bases, with 10 bases between them.

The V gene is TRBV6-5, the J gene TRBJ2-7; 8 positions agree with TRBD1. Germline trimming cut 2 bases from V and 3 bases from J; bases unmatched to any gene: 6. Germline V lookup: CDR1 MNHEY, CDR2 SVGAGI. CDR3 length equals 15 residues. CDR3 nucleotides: TGTGCCAGCAGTTACCGTGACAGGGGCGGCTACGAGCAGTACTTC. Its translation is CASSYRDRGGYEQYF.

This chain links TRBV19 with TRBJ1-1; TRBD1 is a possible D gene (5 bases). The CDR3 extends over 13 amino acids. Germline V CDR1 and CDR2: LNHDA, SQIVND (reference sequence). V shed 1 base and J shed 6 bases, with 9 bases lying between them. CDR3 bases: TGTGCCAGTAGTATAGCGGTAGGGGCTGAAGCTTTCTTT. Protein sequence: CASSIAVGAEAFF. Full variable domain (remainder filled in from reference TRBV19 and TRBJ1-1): DGGITQSPKYLFRKEGQNVTLSCEQNLNHDAMYWYRQDPGQGLRLIYYSQIVNDFQKGDIAEGYSVSREKKESFPLTVTSAQKNPTAFYLCASSIAVGAEAFFGQGTRLTVV.

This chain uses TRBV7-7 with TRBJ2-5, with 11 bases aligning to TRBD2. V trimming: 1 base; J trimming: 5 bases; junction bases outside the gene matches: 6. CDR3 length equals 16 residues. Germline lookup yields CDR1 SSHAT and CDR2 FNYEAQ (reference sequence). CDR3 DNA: TGTGCCAGCAGCTTAGGGGAACTAGCGGGGGTTGAGACCCAGTACTTC. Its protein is CASSLGELAGVETQYF.

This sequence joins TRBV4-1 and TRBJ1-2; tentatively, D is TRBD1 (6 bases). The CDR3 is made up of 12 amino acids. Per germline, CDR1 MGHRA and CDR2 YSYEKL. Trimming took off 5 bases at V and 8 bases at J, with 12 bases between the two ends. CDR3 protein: CASSETGKGYTF. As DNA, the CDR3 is TGCGCCAGCAGCGAAACAGGGAAAGGCTACACCTTC.

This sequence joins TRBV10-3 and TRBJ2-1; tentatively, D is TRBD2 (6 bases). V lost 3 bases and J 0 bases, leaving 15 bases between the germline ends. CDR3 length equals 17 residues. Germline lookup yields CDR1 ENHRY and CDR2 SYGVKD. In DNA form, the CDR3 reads TGTGCCATCAGTGAACCCCCGGGACTGAGCTCCTACAATGAGCAGTTCTTC. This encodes CAISEPPGLSSYNEQFF.

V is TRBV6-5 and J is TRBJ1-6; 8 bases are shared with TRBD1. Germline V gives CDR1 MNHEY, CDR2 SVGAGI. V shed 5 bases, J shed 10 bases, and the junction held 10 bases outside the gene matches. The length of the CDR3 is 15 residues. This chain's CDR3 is CASSLRGQGGSPLHF. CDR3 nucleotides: TGTGCCAGCAGTCTCCGAGGACAGGGTGGCTCACCCCTCCACTTT.

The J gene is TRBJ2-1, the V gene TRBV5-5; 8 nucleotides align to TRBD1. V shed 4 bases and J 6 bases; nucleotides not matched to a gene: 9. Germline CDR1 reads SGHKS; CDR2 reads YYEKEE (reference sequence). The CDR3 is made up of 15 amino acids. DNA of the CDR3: TGTGCCAGCAGCCCAGGGACAGGTGCCTTCAATGAGCAGTTCTTC. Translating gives CASSPGTGAFNEQFF.

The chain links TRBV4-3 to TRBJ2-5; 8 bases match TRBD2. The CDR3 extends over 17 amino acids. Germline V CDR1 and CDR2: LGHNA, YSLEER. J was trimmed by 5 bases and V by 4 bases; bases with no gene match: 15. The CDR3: CASSPRLSGGGRETQYF. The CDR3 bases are TGCGCCAGCAGCCCCCGTTTATCCGGGGGGGGCCGGGAGACCCAGTACTTC.

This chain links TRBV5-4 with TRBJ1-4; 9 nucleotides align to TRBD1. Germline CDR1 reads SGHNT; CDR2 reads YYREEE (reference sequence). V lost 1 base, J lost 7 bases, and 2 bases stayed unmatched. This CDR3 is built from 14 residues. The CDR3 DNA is TGTGCCAGCAGCTTGACAGGGGGCGGTGAAAAACTGTTTTTT. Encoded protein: CASSLTGGGEKLFF. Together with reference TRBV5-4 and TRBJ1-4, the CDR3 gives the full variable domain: ETGVTQSPTHLIKTRGQQVTLRCSSQSGHNTVSWYQQALGQGPQFIFQYYREEENGRGNFPPRFSGLQFPNYSSELNVNALELDDSALYLCASSLTGGGEKLFFGSGTQLSVL.

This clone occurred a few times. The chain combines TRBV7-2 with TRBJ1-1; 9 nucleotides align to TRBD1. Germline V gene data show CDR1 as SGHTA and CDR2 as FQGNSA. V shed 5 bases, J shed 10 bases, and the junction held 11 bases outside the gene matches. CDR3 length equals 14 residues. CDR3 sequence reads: CASSGPGQGNGAFF. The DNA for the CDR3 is TGTGCCAGCAGCGGTCCGGGACAGGGTAACGGAGCTTTCTTT.

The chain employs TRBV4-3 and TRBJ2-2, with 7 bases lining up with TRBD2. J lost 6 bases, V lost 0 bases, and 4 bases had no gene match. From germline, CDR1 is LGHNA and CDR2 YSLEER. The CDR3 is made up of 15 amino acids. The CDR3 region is CASSQDLGGSGELFF. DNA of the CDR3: TGCGCCAGCAGCCAAGATCTGGGAGGGTCCGGGGAGCTGTTTTTT.

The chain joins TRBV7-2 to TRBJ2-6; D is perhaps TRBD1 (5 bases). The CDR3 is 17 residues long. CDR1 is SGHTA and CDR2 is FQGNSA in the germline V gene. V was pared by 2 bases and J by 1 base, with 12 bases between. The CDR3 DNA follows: TGTGCCAGCAGCTTAATACCCCCAGGGTCTGGGGCCAACGTCCTGACTTTC. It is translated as CASSLIPPGSGANVLTF.

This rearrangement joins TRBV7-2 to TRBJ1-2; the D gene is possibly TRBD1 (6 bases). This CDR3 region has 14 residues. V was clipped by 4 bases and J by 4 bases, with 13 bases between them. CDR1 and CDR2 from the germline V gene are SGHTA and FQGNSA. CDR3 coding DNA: TGTGCCAGCAGCTCAGGGGTGGTGCCCTATGGCTACACCTTC. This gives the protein CASSSGVVPYGYTF.

The CDR3 DNA reads as TGTGCCAGTACGGTCAGGGGTGCGCCTGGAAACACCATATATTTT. Amino acids: CASTVRGAPGNTIYF. V usage is TRBV19 and J usage is TRBJ1-3; D is possibly TRBD1 (6 bases). This CDR3 is 15 amino acids long. V was trimmed by 7 bases and J by 2 bases, leaving 15 bases between them. CDR1 is LNHDA and CDR2 is SQIVND in the germline V gene (reference sequence).

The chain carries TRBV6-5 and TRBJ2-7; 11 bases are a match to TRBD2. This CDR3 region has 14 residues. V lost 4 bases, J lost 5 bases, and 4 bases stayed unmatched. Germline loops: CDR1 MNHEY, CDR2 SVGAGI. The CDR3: CASSFLAGGHEQYF. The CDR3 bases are TGTGCCAGCAGTTTTCTAGCGGGGGGCCACGAGCAGTACTTC.

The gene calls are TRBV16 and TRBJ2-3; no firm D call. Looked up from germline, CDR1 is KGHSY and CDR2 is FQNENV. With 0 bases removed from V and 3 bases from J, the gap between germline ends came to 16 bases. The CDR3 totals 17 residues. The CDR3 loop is CASSQSLQNLGTDTQYF. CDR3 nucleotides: TGTGCCAGCAGCCAATCGTTGCAGAACCTCGGGACAGATACGCAGTATTTT.

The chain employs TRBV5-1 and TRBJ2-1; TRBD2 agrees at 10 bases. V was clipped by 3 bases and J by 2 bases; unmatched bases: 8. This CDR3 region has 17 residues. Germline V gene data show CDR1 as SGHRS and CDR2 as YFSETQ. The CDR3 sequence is CASSSSLLAGPYNEQFF. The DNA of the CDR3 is TGCGCCAGCAGCTCATCTTTACTAGCGGGGCCCTACAATGAGCAGTTCTTC.

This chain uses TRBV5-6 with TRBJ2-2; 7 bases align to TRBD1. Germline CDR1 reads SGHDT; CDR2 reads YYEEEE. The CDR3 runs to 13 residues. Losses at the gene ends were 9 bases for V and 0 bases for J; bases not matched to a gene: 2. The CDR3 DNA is TGTGCCACTGGGACAGCGAACACCGGGGAGCTGTTTTTT. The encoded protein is CATGTANTGELFF. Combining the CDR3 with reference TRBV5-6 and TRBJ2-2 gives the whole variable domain DAGVTQSPTHLIKTRGQQVTLRCSPKSGHDTVSWYQQALGQGPQFIFQYYEEEERQRGNFPDRFSGHQFPNYSSELNVNALLLGDSALYLCATGTANTGELFFGEGSRLTVL.

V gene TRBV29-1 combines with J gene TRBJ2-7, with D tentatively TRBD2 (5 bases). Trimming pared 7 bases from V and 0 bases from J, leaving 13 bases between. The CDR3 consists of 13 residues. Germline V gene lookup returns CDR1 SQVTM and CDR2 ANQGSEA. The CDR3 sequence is CSAQRSGSYEQYF. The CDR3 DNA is TGCAGCGCGCAGCGGTCCGGCTCCTACGAGCAGTACTTC.

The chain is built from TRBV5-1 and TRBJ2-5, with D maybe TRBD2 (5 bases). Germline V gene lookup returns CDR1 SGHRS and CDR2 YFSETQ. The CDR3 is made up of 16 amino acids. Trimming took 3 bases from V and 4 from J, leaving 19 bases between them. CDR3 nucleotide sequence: TGCGCCAGCAGCTATGGGGAGATAGCTCCCAGAGAGACCCAGTACTTC. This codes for CASSYGEIAPRETQYF.

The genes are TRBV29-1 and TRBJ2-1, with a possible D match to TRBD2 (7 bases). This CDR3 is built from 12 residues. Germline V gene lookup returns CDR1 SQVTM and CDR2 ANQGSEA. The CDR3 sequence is CTIKAGAAEQFF. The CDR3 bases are TGCACAATCAAGGCGGGGGCGGCTGAGCAGTTCTTC.

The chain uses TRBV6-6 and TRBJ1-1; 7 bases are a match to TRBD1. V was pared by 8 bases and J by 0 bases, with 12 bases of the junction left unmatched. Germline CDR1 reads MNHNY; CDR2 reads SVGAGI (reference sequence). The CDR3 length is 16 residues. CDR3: CASSFRPQGMNTEAFF. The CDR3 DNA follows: TGTGCCAGCTCCTTTAGGCCACAGGGGATGAACACTGAAGCTTTCTTT.

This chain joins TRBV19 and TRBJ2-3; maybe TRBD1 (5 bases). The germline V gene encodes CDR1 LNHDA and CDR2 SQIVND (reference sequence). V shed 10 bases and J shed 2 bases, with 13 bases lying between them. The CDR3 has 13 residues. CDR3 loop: CAIAGRDTDTQYF. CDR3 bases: TGTGCCATTGCTGGCAGGGACACAGATACGCAGTATTTT.